This TCR beta chain was retrieved from a study of blood T cell repertoires in COVID-19. In the study overall: Sites in the United States, Italy and Spain provided acute and convalescent COVID-19 samples.

Authors' processing steps: From reference gene primer amplification, estimates of nucleated cell counts were derived. TCRdb's table, derived via immunoSEQ multiplex PCR, lists solely in-frame clones and lacks some. V and J calls and clone size follow that table, whereas D and trimming were derived from the DNA. The table has approximately 210,000 clones, 84% seen once. CDR1 and CDR2 (germline): SNHLY, FYNNEI. V shed 7 bases and J 0 bases; nucleotides not matched to a gene: 2. This CDR3 region has 14 residues. The sequence was collected from a woman in her 50s with active or convalescent COVID-19. V is TRBV2 and J is TRBJ1-2; 10 bases line up with TRBD1. Sequencing input: peripheral blood. CDR3 in DNA: TGTGCCAGCACCGGACAGGGGGCTAACTATGGCTACACCTTC. Its protein product is CASTGQGANYGYTF.